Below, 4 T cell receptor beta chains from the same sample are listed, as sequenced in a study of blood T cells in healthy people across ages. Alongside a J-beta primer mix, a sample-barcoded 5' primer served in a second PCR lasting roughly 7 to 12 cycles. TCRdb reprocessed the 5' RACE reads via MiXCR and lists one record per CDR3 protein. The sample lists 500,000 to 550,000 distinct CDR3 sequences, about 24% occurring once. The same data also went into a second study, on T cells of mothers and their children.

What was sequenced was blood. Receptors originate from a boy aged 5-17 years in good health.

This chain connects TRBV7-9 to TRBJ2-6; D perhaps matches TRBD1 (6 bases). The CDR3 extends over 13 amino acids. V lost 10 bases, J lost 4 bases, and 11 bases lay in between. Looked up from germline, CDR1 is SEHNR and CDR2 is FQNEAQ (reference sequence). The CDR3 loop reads CATTGLGANVLTF. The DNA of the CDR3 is TGTGCCACAACAGGGCTCGGGGCCAACGTCCTGACTTTC.

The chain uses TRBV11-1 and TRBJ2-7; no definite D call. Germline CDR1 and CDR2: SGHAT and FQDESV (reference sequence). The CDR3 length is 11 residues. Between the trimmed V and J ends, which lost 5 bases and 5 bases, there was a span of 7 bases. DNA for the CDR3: TGTGCCAGCAGCCCCGAGAACGAGCAGTACTTC. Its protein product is CASSPENEQYF. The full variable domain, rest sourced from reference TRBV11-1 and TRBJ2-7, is EAEVAQSPRYKITEKSQAVAFWCDPISGHATLYWYRQILGQGPELLVQFQDESVVDDSQLPKDRFSAERLKGVDSTLKIQPAELGDSAMYLCASSPENEQYFGPGTRLTVT.

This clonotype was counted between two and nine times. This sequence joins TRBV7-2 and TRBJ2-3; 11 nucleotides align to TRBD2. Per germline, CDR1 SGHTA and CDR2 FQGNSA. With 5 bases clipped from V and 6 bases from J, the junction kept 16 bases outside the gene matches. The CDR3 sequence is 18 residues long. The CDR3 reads CASSPRVGSGGAADTQYF. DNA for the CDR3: TGTGCCAGCAGCCCGAGGGTTGGTAGCGGGGGGGCCGCGGATACGCAGTATTTT.

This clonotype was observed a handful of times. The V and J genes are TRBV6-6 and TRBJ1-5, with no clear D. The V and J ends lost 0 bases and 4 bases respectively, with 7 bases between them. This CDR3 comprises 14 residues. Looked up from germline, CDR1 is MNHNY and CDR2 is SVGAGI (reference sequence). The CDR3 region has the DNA TGTGCCAGCAGTTACTCGAACCAGAATCAGCCCCAGCATTTT. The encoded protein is CASSYSNQNQPQHF.